Each of the 11 T cell receptor beta chains below was sequenced from the same sample in a study of shared clonotypes between healthy human individuals. Clones were read by immunoSEQ multiplex PCR, and TCRdb kept only the in-frame ones, dropping some. The repertoire consists of around 700,000 clones, with under 80% occurring once and the leading ten covering over 1.5%. Sequencing was done on a sample of memory CD4+ T cells sorted from blood. The subset is: CD45RA-negative fraction. All receptors derive from a woman in her 30s in good health.

This chain joins TRBV14 and TRBJ1-1, with unresolved D. The CDR3 totals 15 residues. Trimming removed 1 base from V and 1 base from J, with 10 bases in between. Per the germline V gene, CDR1 is SGHDN and CDR2 is FVKESK. The CDR3 region is CASSQAINPNTEAFF. The CDR3 DNA reads TGTGCCAGCAGCCAAGCAATAAACCCGAACACTGAAGCTTTCTTT.

For the CDR3, the DNA is TGTGCCAGCAGGTTAGGGTGGCGGTACTATGGCTACACCTTC. Translation: CASRLGWRYYGYTF. The chain carries TRBV5-8 and TRBJ1-2; D gene ambiguous. Germline CDR1 reads SGHTS; CDR2 reads YDEGEE. The CDR3 sequence is 14 residues long. Trimming removed 5 bases at V and 3 bases at J, with 14 bases between.

The DNA for the CDR3 is TGCAGCGTTGAAGAAGGGAGTGACGAGCAGTTCTTC. Translating gives CSVEEGSDEQFF. The chain recombines TRBV29-1 with TRBJ2-1; D possibly corresponds to TRBD2 (5 bases). Trimming pared 0 bases from V and 10 bases from J, leaving 10 bases between. CDR1 SQVTM and CDR2 ANQGSEA come from the germline V gene. The CDR3 contains 12 residues.

The chain joins TRBV28 to TRBJ1-2; maybe TRBD1 (5 bases). Germline V gene data show CDR1 as MDHEN and CDR2 as SYDVKM. Trimming stripped 7 bases from V and 0 bases from J, with 18 bases between. This CDR3 has 16 residues. CDR3 amino acids: CASNPPGTSSNYGYTF. Here the CDR3 DNA reads TGTGCCAGCAATCCCCCAGGGACCTCGTCTAACTATGGCTACACCTTC.

The V call is TRBV5-8, the J call TRBJ2-3; 11 bases are shared with TRBD2. With V trimmed by 4 bases and J by 0 bases, 4 bases remained unmatched. CDR3 length: 16 residues. CDR1 is SGHTS and CDR2 is YDEGEE in the germline V gene. The CDR3 spells CASSPGTSGSTDTQYF. The CDR3 region has the DNA TGTGCCAGCAGCCCCGGGACTAGCGGTAGCACAGATACGCAGTATTTT.

The V gene is TRBV28, the J gene TRBJ2-3; unclear D gene. CDR1 and CDR2 from the germline V gene are MDHEN and SYDVKM. Trimming took off 1 base at V and 5 bases at J, with 19 bases between the two ends. The CDR3 consists of 17 residues. CDR3 sequence reads: CASSLSPFDRLKDTQYF. For the CDR3, the DNA is TGTGCCAGCAGTTTATCCCCCTTCGATAGACTGAAAGATACGCAGTATTTT.

The rearrangement links TRBV11-1 to TRBJ2-1, with a tentative D call TRBD1 (6 bases). Trimming cost V 3 bases and J 4 bases, with 13 bases left between them. The CDR3 covers 15 residues. Germline V gives CDR1 SGHAT, CDR2 FQDESV (reference sequence). The CDR3 spells CASSFRGGEYNEQFF. The CDR3, as DNA: TGTGCCAGCAGCTTTCGTGGGGGCGAGTACAATGAGCAGTTCTTC.

The rearrangement joins TRBV28 to TRBJ2-2; 11 bases align to TRBD1. CDR3 length: 15 residues. V trimming: 5 bases; J trimming: 5 bases; junction bases outside the gene matches: 4. Germline V gene data show CDR1 as MDHEN and CDR2 as SYDVKM. The DNA of the CDR3 is TGTGCCAGCAGTCCGGGGGACAGGGGGACCGGGGAGCTGTTTTTT. It translates to CASSPGDRGTGELFF. The whole variable domain, remainder taken from reference TRBV28 and TRBJ2-2, is DVKVTQSSRYLVKRTGEKVFLECVQDMDHENMFWYRQDPGLGLRLIYFSYDVKMKEKGDIPEGYSVSREKKERFSLILESASTNQTSMYLCASSPGDRGTGELFFGEGSRLTVL.

This rearrangement joins TRBV28 to TRBJ2-5, with TRBD2 as a possible D gene (6 bases). The CDR3 has 15 amino acids. Between the trimmed V and J ends, which lost 5 bases and 1 base, there was a span of 14 bases. CDR1 is MDHEN and CDR2 is SYDVKM in the germline V gene. CDR3 in DNA: TGTGCCAGCAGTCGCCCAGGGACTTCCCAAGAGACCCAGTACTTC. This translates into CASSRPGTSQETQYF.

CDR3 in amino acids: CASSLLTSGRPEQYF. CDR3 coding DNA: TGTGCCAGCAGCTTATTGACTAGCGGGAGACCGGAGCAGTACTTC. The V and J genes are TRBV5-6 and TRBJ2-7, with TRBD2 matching 12 bases. The length of the CDR3 is 15 residues. V lost 2 bases and J lost 7; bases outside the gene matches: 7. Germline CDR1 is SGHDT and CDR2 is YYEEEE.

V usage is TRBV28 and J usage is TRBJ2-7, with D perhaps being TRBD1 or TRBD2 (6 bases each). CDR3 size: 14 residues. V dropped 4 bases and J dropped 8 bases, with 18 bases sitting between them. Germline V gene lookup returns CDR1 MDHEN and CDR2 SYDVKM. The CDR3 bases are TGTGCCAGCAGTTCCCCGATTAGGGGGGCACAGCAGTACTTC. Translation: CASSSPIRGAQQYF.